Below, one TCR beta chain is given with its context. This record comes from a study of blood T cell repertoires in COVID-19. Across the study: The United States, Italy and Spain supplied acute and convalescent COVID-19 samples. The analysed material was cDNA or gDNA that came from T cells, B-cell-depleted T cells, or PBMCs.

Sequencing was performed with immunoSEQ multiplex PCR; in TCRdb, only in-frame clones are kept and a portion is missing. Of roughly 130,000 clones in the sample, approximately 80% are singletons; the top ten hold 9.7%. There are 15 residues in the CDR3. Germline CDR1 MNHEY, CDR2 SVGAGI. The trim removed 7 bases at V and 5 bases at J, leaving 8 bases unmatched. The sequence came from a man aged 40-49 years with active or convalescent COVID-19. The chain employs TRBV6-5 and TRBJ2-3; TRBD2 matches 11 bases. Sequences were obtained from peripheral blood. The DNA of the CDR3 is TGTGCCAGCACCAGACTAGCGGGGTATAAAGATACGCAGTATTTT. Protein sequence: CASTRLAGYKDTQYF.